The 28 T cell receptor beta chains reported below all come from one sample, sequenced in a study of shared clonotypes between healthy human individuals. Clones were sequenced by immunoSEQ multiplex PCR, and TCRdb holds only the in-frame ones, with some missing. Of around 1,900,000 clones listed, 90% to 95% are singletons. Terminally differentiated effector memory CD45RA+ cells were left out of the naive CD8 fraction, which was CD45RO-negative and positively selected for CCR7. Sequenced material: naive CD8+ T cells from PBMCs. Every receptor here comes from a man aged 18-30 years in good health. Some clones in this sample may be carry-over from other donors' samples.

The chain uses TRBV6-5 and TRBJ1-5, with D uncertain. V was shortened by 0 bases and J by 7 bases, with 7 bases between the two germline ends. Germline V CDR1 and CDR2: MNHEY, SVGAGI. This CDR3 comprises 13 residues. CDR3 amino acids: CASSYSDSQPQHF. The CDR3, as DNA: TGTGCCAGCAGTTACTCCGATTCCCAGCCCCAGCATTTT.

The rearrangement joins TRBV6-6 to TRBJ2-1, with 10 bases matching TRBD2. V shed 7 bases, J shed 8 bases, and the junction held 14 bases outside the gene matches. CDR1 is MNHNY, CDR2 SVGAGI, per germline (reference sequence). The CDR3 loop spans 16 amino acids. The chain's CDR3 is CASTRGGLAGVYEQFF. The CDR3 DNA sequence: TGTGCCAGCACCCGCGGGGGGCTAGCGGGAGTCTATGAGCAGTTCTTC.

This rearrangement joins TRBV5-1 to TRBJ2-7; D unclear. The CDR3 is 13 residues long. Trimming left V 4 bases short and J 4 bases short, with 12 bases between. In germline, CDR1 is SGHRS, CDR2 YFSETQ. In nucleotides, the CDR3 is TGCGCCAGCAGCCTCGATTTCCGTTACGAGCAGTACTTC. The encoded protein is CASSLDFRYEQYF. The full variable domain, its missing parts supplied by reference TRBV5-1 and TRBJ2-7, is KAGVTQTPRYLIKTRGQQVTLSCSPISGHRSVSWYQQTPGQGLQFLFEYFSETQRNKGNFPGRFSGRQFSNSRSEMNVSTLELGDSALYLCASSLDFRYEQYFGPGTRLTVT.

The chain is built from TRBV27 and TRBJ2-7; D ambiguous. From germline, CDR1 is MNHEY and CDR2 SMNVEV (reference sequence). The CDR3 is 14 amino acids. Trimming took 5 bases from V and 2 from J, leaving 13 bases between them. The CDR3: CASSPSEPPYEQYF. The CDR3 nucleotides read TGTGCCAGCAGTCCCAGTGAACCACCCTACGAGCAGTACTTC.

The rearrangement uses TRBV19 and TRBJ2-1; D gene uncertain. CDR3 length: 16 amino acids. Trimming pared 5 bases from V and 3 bases from J, leaving 17 bases between. The V gene's germline CDR1 is LNHDA and CDR2 SQIVND (reference sequence). CDR3 protein: CASSPGPDPIYNEQFF. The CDR3 coding sequence is TGTGCCAGTAGTCCCGGACCGGACCCGATCTACAATGAGCAGTTCTTC.

The V and J genes are TRBV4-2 and TRBJ2-7, with D possibly being TRBD1 or TRBD2 (5 bases each). CDR1 is LGHNA, CDR2 YNFKEQ, per germline. The CDR3 is made up of 15 amino acids. The ends were cut back, 4 bases at V and 3 bases at J, with 16 bases in the middle. Here the CDR3 reads CASSLNRDPGYEQYF. CDR3 in DNA: TGTGCCAGCAGCCTCAACCGGGACCCAGGCTACGAGCAGTACTTC.

The rearrangement links TRBV28 to TRBJ1-3; D unclear. The CDR3 runs to 15 residues. Germline V gene sequence: CDR1 MDHEN, CDR2 SYDVKM. V lost 3 bases and J 0 bases, leaving 9 bases between the germline ends. CDR3 coding DNA: TGTGCCAGCAGTTTGGGTCCAGACTCTGGAAACACCATATATTTT. This codes for CASSLGPDSGNTIYF. Filled out from reference TRBV28 and TRBJ1-3, the complete variable domain reads DVKVTQSSRYLVKRTGEKVFLECVQDMDHENMFWYRQDPGLGLRLIYFSYDVKMKEKGDIPEGYSVSREKKERFSLILESASTNQTSMYLCASSLGPDSGNTIYFGEGSWLTVV.

This clone occurred once. V and J are TRBV5-5 and TRBJ2-6; D not resolved. The germline V gene encodes CDR1 SGHKS and CDR2 YYEKEE (reference sequence). CDR3 size: 15 residues. V dropped 6 bases and J dropped 8 bases, with 18 bases sitting between them. The CDR3 is CASIPLFSGTNVLTF. The CDR3 nucleotides are TGTGCCAGCATCCCCCTCTTTTCAGGAACCAACGTCCTGACTTTC.

This rearrangement joins TRBV6-6 to TRBJ1-5; no clear D gene. The CDR3 consists of 15 residues. CDR1 is MNHNY and CDR2 is SVGAGI in the germline V gene (reference sequence). Trimming shortened V by 2 bases and J by 0 bases, and 8 bases separated the two germline ends. In nucleotides, the CDR3 is TGTGCCAGCAGTTACAAGGGAAATAGCAATCAGCCCCAGCATTTT. Its protein product is CASSYKGNSNQPQHF.

The rearrangement joins TRBV4-3 to TRBJ2-1; 9 bases fit TRBD2. V lost 6 bases to trimming and J lost 0 bases; unmatched junction nucleotides: 9. The CDR3 consists of 17 residues. Germline V lookup: CDR1 LGHNA, CDR2 YSLEER. CDR3: CASSPLAGGSSYNEQFF. The CDR3 DNA reads TGCGCCAGCAGTCCCCTCGCGGGAGGGAGCTCCTACAATGAGCAGTTCTTC.

The gene calls are TRBV15 and TRBJ2-3; D gene ambiguous. This CDR3 is 14 amino acids long. Trimming left V 2 bases short and J 4 bases short, with 10 bases between. CDR1 and CDR2 from the germline V gene are LNHNV and YYDKDF (reference sequence). The CDR3 loop reads CATSRQAIPDTQYF. For the CDR3, the DNA is TGTGCCACCAGCAGACAGGCGATCCCAGATACGCAGTATTTT.

About this clone: Additional DNA sequences in this sample encode the identical CDR3. The rearrangement joins TRBV6-5 to TRBJ1-5, with TRBD1 matching 8 bases. This CDR3 spans 15 amino acids. Unmatched junction bases numbered 4, after V lost 6 bases and J lost 0 bases. CDR1 is MNHEY, CDR2 SVGAGI, per germline. This CDR3 reads CASRAGTGSNQPQHF. Here the CDR3 DNA reads TGTGCCAGCAGAGCCGGGACAGGTAGCAATCAGCCCCAGCATTTT.

This chain joins TRBV13 and TRBJ2-2; D gene uncertain. Per germline, CDR1 PRHDT and CDR2 FYEKMQ (reference sequence). V was trimmed by 1 base and J by 1 base, leaving 4 bases between them. The CDR3 runs to 14 residues. CDR3 in DNA: TGTGCCAGCAGCTTAGCGGGGAACACCGGGGAGCTGTTTTTT. This translates into CASSLAGNTGELFF.

The chain links TRBV7-9 to TRBJ2-5; D is uncertain. CDR3 length: 13 residues. Germline values: CDR1 SEHNR, CDR2 FQNEAQ (reference sequence). Trimming took 2 bases from V and 3 from J, leaving 7 bases between them. This CDR3 is CASSLTLEETQYF. The CDR3 DNA reads TGTGCCAGCAGCTTAACCTTAGAAGAGACCCAGTACTTC.

This CDR3 reads CASSLGGSSGLSTDTQYF. CDR3 nucleotide sequence: TGTGCCAGCAGCTTGGGAGGGTCTTCGGGACTCAGCACAGATACGCAGTATTTT. V and J are TRBV5-6 and TRBJ2-3, with TRBD2 as a possible D gene (6 bases). V was shortened by 0 bases and J by 0 bases, with 17 bases between the two germline ends. The CDR3 consists of 18 residues. Germline V gives CDR1 SGHDT, CDR2 YYEEEE.

CDR3 DNA sequence: TGTGCCAGCAGGGAGACGGGCACCGGGGAGCTGTTTTTT. Its protein product is CASRETGTGELFF. The chain has TRBV7-2 and TRBJ2-2; no firm D call. V dropped 6 bases and J dropped 4 bases, with 9 bases sitting between them. Per the germline V gene, CDR1 is SGHTA and CDR2 is FQGNSA. The CDR3 totals 13 residues.

Comment on this clone: This sample also contains other DNA sequences that code for the same CDR3. The V call is TRBV28, the J call TRBJ2-7; D is unresolved. The V end lost 2 bases, the J end lost 4 bases, and 6 bases lay between the germline ends. Germline V gene data show CDR1 as MDHEN and CDR2 as SYDVKM. The CDR3 length is 12 residues. The CDR3 region has the DNA TGTGCCAGCAGTTTAACTATTTACGAGCAGTACTTC. Its protein product is CASSLTIYEQYF.

This chain uses TRBV27 with TRBJ2-6; D is ambiguous. The ends were cut back, 3 bases at V and 0 bases at J, with 6 bases in the middle. The CDR3 is 15 amino acids. Germline V CDR1 and CDR2: MNHEY, SMNVEV (reference sequence). CDR3 nucleotides: TGTGCCAGCAGTTTTATGGCCTCTGGGGCCAACGTCCTGACTTTC. Its translation: CASSFMASGANVLTF.

Only one count was recorded for this clone. Other DNA sequences within the sample encode an identical CDR3. The V gene is TRBV7-9, the J gene TRBJ2-7; 12 positions agree with TRBD2. Germline CDR1 SEHNR, CDR2 FQNEAQ (reference sequence). The CDR3 runs 15 residues. V gave up 5 bases and J gave up 2 bases; unmatched junction bases: 4. The CDR3 here is CASSPRTSGAYEQYF. The DNA of the CDR3 is TGTGCCAGCAGCCCCCGGACTAGCGGGGCCTACGAGCAGTACTTC.

The chain carries TRBV4-2 and TRBJ2-3, with D possibly called TRBD1 or TRBD2 (6 bases each). The CDR3 sequence is 16 residues long. Trimming took 3 bases from V and 5 from J, leaving 18 bases between them. Germline values: CDR1 LGHNA, CDR2 YNFKEQ. This CDR3 is CASSHSTRGPGDTQYF. CDR3 DNA: TGTGCCAGCAGCCATTCCACACGGGGGCCTGGAGATACGCAGTATTTT.

This clone appeared a few times. The rearrangement links TRBV29-1 to TRBJ1-1; 7 nucleotides match TRBD1. Germline V gene lookup returns CDR1 SQVTM and CDR2 ANQGSEA. The CDR3 runs 11 residues. Losses at the gene ends were 7 bases for V and 13 bases for J; bases not matched to a gene: 12. For the CDR3, the DNA is TGCAGCGCCGATACCGGGACAGTGAATTTCTTT. Protein sequence: CSADTGTVNFF.

The V gene is TRBV10-3, the J gene TRBJ2-3; TRBD1 matches 10 bases. This CDR3 spans 13 amino acids. J gave up 4 bases and V 9 bases, and 4 bases lay outside the gene matches. Germline V gives CDR1 ENHRY, CDR2 SYGVKD. The CDR3 region is CAIGQGGADTQYF. CDR3 bases: TGTGCCATTGGACAGGGGGGAGCAGATACGCAGTATTTT.

The DNA of the CDR3 is TGTGCCAGCAGTTACAGTGGCGGGAGAGGTTGGAATGAGCAGTTCTTC. It translates to CASSYSGGRGWNEQFF. V gene TRBV6-5 combines with J gene TRBJ2-1, with TRBD2 matching over 7 bases. This CDR3 is built from 16 residues. The germline V gene has CDR1 MNHEY and CDR2 SVGAGI. Trimming removed 2 bases from V and 7 bases from J; junction bases left unmatched: 11.

The chain recombines TRBV27 with TRBJ2-4, with D hard to call. V was clipped by 2 bases and J by 2 bases, with 4 bases between them. The CDR3 has 13 residues. CDR1 and CDR2 (germline): MNHEY, SMNVEV (reference sequence). CDR3 amino acids: CASSLDPKNIQYF. CDR3 sequence (DNA): TGTGCCAGCAGTTTAGACCCCAAAAACATTCAGTACTTC.

The chain's CDR3 is CASSTLGTGELFF. Written as DNA, the CDR3 is TGTGCCAGCAGTACCTTGGGCACCGGGGAGCTGTTTTTT. V and J are TRBV7-2 and TRBJ2-2; D is ambiguous. CDR1 and CDR2 (germline): SGHTA, FQGNSA. The germline V and J ends were trimmed by 6 bases and 4 bases, with 9 bases remaining between them. The CDR3 consists of 13 residues.

This CDR3 is CASSPHVSIGYTF. As DNA, the CDR3 is TGTGCCAGTAGTCCCCACGTCTCTATTGGCTACACCTTC. V gene TRBV19 combines with J gene TRBJ1-2; no firm D call. The CDR3 has 13 residues. Trimming left V 5 bases short and J 7 bases short, with 14 bases between. Germline V gene data show CDR1 as LNHDA and CDR2 as SQIVND (reference sequence).

This clone was seen once. The chain has TRBV9 and TRBJ2-1; 13 nucleotides agree with TRBD2. Per germline, CDR1 SGDLS and CDR2 YYNGEE. The CDR3 is made up of 19 amino acids. V was pared by 0 bases and J by 2 bases, with 8 bases of the junction left unmatched. CDR3 coding DNA: TGTGCCAGCAGCGTAGTACTAGCGGGGGGGCCTGGGCCCTACAATGAGCAGTTCTTC. This gives the protein CASSVVLAGGPGPYNEQFF. Using reference TRBV9 and TRBJ2-1 for the parts outside the CDR3, the full variable domain is DSGVTQTPKHLITATGQRVTLRCSPRSGDLSVYWYQQSLDQGLQFLIQYYNGEERAKGNILERFSAQQFPDLHSELNLSSLELGDSALYFCASSVVLAGGPGPYNEQFFGPGTRLTVL.

CDR3 nucleotide sequence: TGTGCCAGCAGCCGAAAAAAAACAGGGGGTCCCTGGGAGCAGTACTTC. As protein: CASSRKKTGGPWEQYF. The rearrangement joins TRBV7-9 to TRBJ2-7, with 8 bases identical to TRBD1. Germline CDR1 reads SEHNR; CDR2 reads FQNEAQ (reference sequence). This CDR3 is built from 16 residues. V lost 5 bases to trimming and J lost 7 bases; unmatched junction nucleotides: 16.